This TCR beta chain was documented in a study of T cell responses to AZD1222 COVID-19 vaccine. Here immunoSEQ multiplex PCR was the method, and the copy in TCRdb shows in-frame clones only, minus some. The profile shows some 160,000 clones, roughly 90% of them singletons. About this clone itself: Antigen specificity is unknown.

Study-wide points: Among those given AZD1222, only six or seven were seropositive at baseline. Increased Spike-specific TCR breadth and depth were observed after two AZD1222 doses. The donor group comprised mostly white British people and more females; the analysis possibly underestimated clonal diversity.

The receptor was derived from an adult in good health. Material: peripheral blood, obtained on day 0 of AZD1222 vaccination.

The CDR3 sequence: CASSSQLAGGSTDTQYF. The DNA for the CDR3 is TGTGCCAGCAGCTCGCAACTAGCGGGGGGGTCCACAGATACGCAGTATTTT. The chain links TRBV7-8 to TRBJ2-3; 13 bases match TRBD2. CDR3 length equals 17 residues. V gave up 4 bases and J gave up 2 bases; unmatched junction bases: 6. The germline V gene encodes CDR1 SGHVS and CDR2 FQNEAQ.